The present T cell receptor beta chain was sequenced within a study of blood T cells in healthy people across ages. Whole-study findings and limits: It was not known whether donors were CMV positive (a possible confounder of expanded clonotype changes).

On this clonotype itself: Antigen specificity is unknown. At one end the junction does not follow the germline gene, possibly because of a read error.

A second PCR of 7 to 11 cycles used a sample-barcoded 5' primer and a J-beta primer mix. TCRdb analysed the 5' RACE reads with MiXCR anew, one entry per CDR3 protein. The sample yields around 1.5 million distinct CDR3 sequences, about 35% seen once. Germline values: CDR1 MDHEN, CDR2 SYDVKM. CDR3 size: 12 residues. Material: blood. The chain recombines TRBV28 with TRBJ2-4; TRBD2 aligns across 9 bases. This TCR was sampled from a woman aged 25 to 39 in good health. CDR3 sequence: CASSPGGREMSF. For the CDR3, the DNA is TGTGCCAGCAGTCCGGGCGGGAGGGAGATGTCCTTC.